This T cell receptor beta chain comes out of a study of blood T cells in healthy people across ages. With respect to this clonotype: A much larger clone sits a single nucleotide away, making a read error possible.

The germline gives CDR1 SGHRS, CDR2 YFSETQ. The V and J ends lost 4 bases and 8 bases, in that order; junction bases with no gene match: 14. This CDR3 is 16 amino acids long. The authors ran a second PCR of roughly 7 to 11 cycles using a sample-barcoded 5' primer and a J-beta primer mix. TCRdb re-called the 5' RACE reads through MiXCR, storing one row per CDR3 protein. The repertoire holds hundreds of thousands of distinct CDR3 sequences, with about 30% as singletons. The sample taken for sequencing was blood. V usage is TRBV5-1 and J usage is TRBJ2-1; 8 nucleotides match TRBD1. This TCR came from an elderly woman in good health. This chain's CDR3 is CASSPTGTGLGDEQFF. The CDR3 bases are TGCGCCAGCAGCCCCACAGGGACAGGCCTAGGGGATGAGCAGTTCTTC.